Below, 5 T cell receptor beta chains from the same sample are listed, as sequenced in a study of T cell responses to AZD1222 COVID-19 vaccine. TCRdb's copy holds only in-frame clones and misses some; the assay was immunoSEQ multiplex PCR. The sample lists about 210,000 clones; about 95% were seen once. The sequenced sample was peripheral blood, obtained 28 days after the second dose of the MenACWY control vaccine. The receptors shown here come from an adult who received the MenACWY meningococcal vaccine as a control.

The rearrangement links TRBV7-9 to TRBJ1-2; 7 bases are shared with TRBD1. CDR1 is SEHNR and CDR2 is FQNEAQ in the germline V gene (reference sequence). The CDR3 spans 14 residues. The ends lost 5 bases at V and 0 bases at J; junction bases unmatched: 3. The CDR3 spells CASSDGQANYGYTF. The CDR3 bases are TGTGCCAGCAGCGACGGACAGGCTAACTATGGCTACACCTTC.

The V gene is TRBV11-3, the J gene TRBJ2-3, with D maybe TRBD2 (5 bases). The CDR3 runs 16 residues. The germline V gene has CDR1 SGHNT and CDR2 YENEEA. V was trimmed by 1 base and J by 2 bases, leaving 13 bases between them. The CDR3 region has the DNA TGTGCCAGCAGCTTAGGAGCGGCCAGCTTCACAGATACGCAGTATTTT. Its protein is CASSLGAASFTDTQYF.

This chain joins TRBV28 and TRBJ1-2; D is unresolved. This CDR3 is 14 amino acids long. Germline V gene sequence: CDR1 MDHEN, CDR2 SYDVKM. Trimming took 5 bases from V and 8 from J, leaving 18 bases between them. CDR3 protein: CASSPLFGGYGYTF. The CDR3 DNA follows: TGTGCCAGCAGTCCGCTTTTTGGTGGGTACGGCTACACCTTC.

This clone occurred once. The chain links TRBV6-5 to TRBJ1-6; D might be TRBD1 (6 bases). This CDR3 is built from 14 residues. Germline V CDR1 and CDR2: MNHEY, SVGAGI. The ends were cut back, 6 bases at V and 6 bases at J, with 12 bases in the middle. The DNA of the CDR3 is TGTGCCAGCAGACCCACAGGGACTAATTCACCCCTCCACTTT. Translated, it gives CASRPTGTNSPLHF.

Concerning this clone itself: Distinct nucleotide sequences in the sample also encode this CDR3. This rearrangement joins TRBV18 to TRBJ1-5; 7 bases agree with TRBD1. The CDR3 consists of 15 residues. Germline V CDR1 and CDR2: KGHSH, LQKENI. The V and J ends lost 0 bases and 2 bases, in that order; junction bases with no gene match: 1. The CDR3 nucleotides are TGTGCCAGCTCACCACCCGGACAGGGCAATCAGCCCCAGCATTTT. It specifies CASSPPGQGNQPQHF.